This T cell receptor (beta chain) was captured in a study of blood T cell repertoires in COVID-19. Study information: The United States, Italy and Spain provided the acute and convalescent COVID-19 samples. Sources were T cells, B-cell-depleted T cells, or PBMCs; the material itself was cDNA or gDNA.

Method: immunoSEQ multiplex PCR; TCRdb's copy keeps in-frame clones and lacks some. The repertoire holds approximately 460,000 clones, with approximately 89% as singletons. Enrolled during active infection, Seattle patients were then followed longitudinally. What was sequenced was peripheral blood. This TCR was sampled from a man between 18 and 29 years old with COVID-19, enrolled during active disease.

For the CDR3, the DNA is TGCGCCAGCAGCTTAGTTCCTGGGCTAGCGGGAGGCGGCGGGTCCTACAATGAGCAGTTCTTC. The encoded protein is CASSLVPGLAGGGGSYNEQFF. The chain joins TRBV5-1 to TRBJ2-1; 11 nucleotides agree with TRBD2. V was clipped by 2 bases and J by 1 base; unmatched bases: 17. Germline-derived CDR1 and CDR2 are SGHRS and YFSETQ. This CDR3 region has 21 residues. The variable domain in full, completed from reference TRBV5-1 and TRBJ2-1, reads KAGVTQTPRYLIKTRGQQVTLSCSPISGHRSVSWYQQTPGQGLQFLFEYFSETQRNKGNFPGRFSGRQFSNSRSEMNVSTLELGDSALYLCASSLVPGLAGGGGSYNEQFFGPGTRLTVL.